Listed here are 21 T cell receptor beta chains from one sample, sequenced in a study of blood T cell repertoires in COVID-19. Sequenced by immunoSEQ multiplex PCR; TCRdb stores in-frame clones only, minus some. In the table there are about 170,000 clones, approximately 85% of which are singletons. Sequencing used peripheral blood. The receptor source for this set is a man aged 60 to 75 who had recovered from COVID-19.

The chain recombines TRBV29-1 with TRBJ2-2; TRBD1 is a possible D gene (6 bases). The ends were cut back, 5 bases at V and 0 bases at J, with 10 bases in the middle. The CDR3 has 14 residues. Germline assignment: CDR1 SQVTM and CDR2 ANQGSEA. The CDR3 loop is CSVSTGANTGELFF. CDR3 bases: TGCAGCGTTTCGACAGGAGCGAACACCGGGGAGCTGTTTTTT.

This clone was counted once. CDR3 in amino acids: CASSTAGGSLQTQYF. DNA of the CDR3: TGTGCCAGTAGTACAGCTGGGGGGTCCCTACAGACCCAGTACTTC. The chain carries TRBV19 and TRBJ2-5; D might be TRBD2 (6 bases). This CDR3 spans 15 amino acids. Germline V lookup: CDR1 LNHDA, CDR2 SQIVND (reference sequence). V was pared by 4 bases and J by 6 bases, with 18 bases between.

The J gene is TRBJ1-3, the V gene TRBV27; no reliable D call. With 1 base removed from V and 2 bases from J, the gap between germline ends came to 9 bases. CDR1 is MNHEY and CDR2 is SMNVEV in the germline V gene (reference sequence). The CDR3 covers 15 residues. The CDR3 nucleotides read TGTGCCAGCAGTTTATACGGAGCTGCTGGAAACACCATATATTTT. Translated, it gives CASSLYGAAGNTIYF.

The chain carries TRBV6-1 and TRBJ1-1; 7 bases agree with TRBD1. From germline, CDR1 is MNHNS and CDR2 SASEGT. With V trimmed by 2 bases and J by 0 bases, 9 bases remained unmatched. This CDR3 region has 17 residues. CDR3 region: CASSEPGQSLMNTEAFF. Here the CDR3 DNA reads TGTGCCAGCAGTGAACCGGGACAGAGTCTTATGAACACTGAAGCTTTCTTT.

V is TRBV18 and J is TRBJ2-7, with TRBD2 identical over 10 bases. V shed 3 bases and J 7 bases; nucleotides not matched to a gene: 6. The CDR3 spans 14 residues. CDR1 is KGHSH, CDR2 LQKENI, per germline. The CDR3, as DNA: TGTGCCAGCTCACCTAGCGGGGGGAGTGGTGAGCAGTACTTC. Encoded protein: CASSPSGGSGEQYF.

This chain links TRBV11-2 with TRBJ1-5; a weak D match, TRBD1 (5 bases). From germline, CDR1 is SGHAT and CDR2 FQNNGV. The CDR3 runs 15 residues. V was trimmed by 1 base and J by 7 bases, leaving 14 bases between them. The chain's CDR3 is CASSLGGRVGQPQHF. The CDR3 region has the DNA TGTGCCAGCAGCTTAGGGGGGAGGGTTGGACAGCCCCAGCATTTT.

This clone was detected only once. The rearrangement links TRBV21-1 to TRBJ2-7; TRBD2 is the table's D call and was not checked against the DNA. TRBV21-1 represents a pseudogene. The CDR3 totals 15 residues. DNA of the CDR3: TGTGCCACGGACGGCGGGGGCTGTTTTCTGTGGGAGCAGTACTTC. As protein: CATDGGGCFLWEQYF.

The chain links TRBV19 to TRBJ1-2; D might be TRBD1 (6 bases). CDR1 and CDR2 (germline): LNHDA, SQIVND (reference sequence). Trimming took 3 bases from V and 2 from J, leaving 13 bases between them. The CDR3 is 15 amino acids. The CDR3 nucleotides are TGTGCCAGTAGTATCGGAACAGGGCCCAACTATGGCTACACCTTC. This codes for CASSIGTGPNYGYTF.

J is TRBJ2-1 and V is TRBV5-1, with D unclear. The V end lost 3 bases, the J end lost 1 base, and 5 bases lay between the germline ends. The CDR3 sequence is 13 residues long. Germline CDR1 and CDR2: SGHRS and YFSETQ. The CDR3 spells CASSSQSYNEQFF. The CDR3, as DNA: TGCGCCAGCAGCTCCCAGTCCTACAATGAGCAGTTCTTC.

This clone came up a few times. The CDR3 bases are TGTGCCAGCAGCTTAGGAGTGGGCTTGAACACTGAAGCTTTCTTT. Translating it yields CASSLGVGLNTEAFF. The chain recombines TRBV7-9 with TRBJ1-1, with D unclear. The V end lost 1 base, the J end lost 0 bases, and 9 bases lay between the germline ends. Germline-derived CDR1 and CDR2 are SEHNR and FQNEAQ (reference sequence). The CDR3 sequence is 15 residues long.

The V call is TRBV2, the J call TRBJ1-6, with 8 bases that match TRBD1. This CDR3 has 14 residues. Germline V gene data show CDR1 as SNHLY and CDR2 as FYNNEI. Trimming removed 6 bases from V and 8 bases from J; junction bases left unmatched: 6. This chain's CDR3 is CASRSRTGHSPLHF. CDR3 coding DNA: TGTGCCAGCAGGAGCCGGACAGGGCATTCACCCCTCCACTTT.

The rearrangement joins TRBV24-1 to TRBJ2-5; possibly TRBD1 for D (6 bases). Germline assignment: CDR1 KGHDR and CDR2 SFDVKD. The CDR3 is made up of 15 amino acids. V gave up 4 bases and J gave up 4 bases, with 15 bases separating them. CDR3 DNA: TGTGCCACCAGTGAGCAACAGGGTACCGGAGAGACCCAGTACTTC. This gives the protein CATSEQQGTGETQYF.

The chain is built from TRBV3-1 (or the pseudogene TRBV3-2) and TRBJ1-6; D remains unclear. Trimming pared 6 bases from V and 5 bases from J, leaving 17 bases between. CDR3 length: 16 residues. Germline lookup yields CDR1 LGHDT and CDR2 YNNKEL (reference sequence). Written as DNA, the CDR3 is TGTGCCAGCAGGCTCCAGCTCTTGGAGGATAATTCACCCCTCCACTTT. Protein product: CASRLQLLEDNSPLHF.

The chain carries TRBV11-2 and TRBJ2-2; D possibly corresponds to TRBD1 (6 bases). V was pared by 1 base and J by 0 bases, with 15 bases between. The CDR3 is 18 amino acids. The germline V gene encodes CDR1 SGHAT and CDR2 FQNNGV. Here the CDR3 reads CASSLVGSGATNTGELFF. As DNA, the CDR3 is TGTGCCAGCAGCTTAGTAGGGTCAGGGGCTACGAACACCGGGGAGCTGTTTTTT. Combining the CDR3 with reference TRBV11-2 and TRBJ2-2 gives the whole variable domain EAGVAQSPRYKIIEKRQSVAFWCNPISGHATLYWYQQILGQGPKLLIQFQNNGVVDDSQLPKDRFSAERLKGVDSTLKIQPAKLEDSAVYLCASSLVGSGATNTGELFFGEGSRLTVL.

The chain has TRBV18 and TRBJ2-1, with a tentative D call TRBD2 (6 bases). The CDR3 loop spans 14 amino acids. Trimming removed 6 bases at V and 8 bases at J, with 17 bases between. Germline CDR1 KGHSH, CDR2 LQKENI. The CDR3: CASSRGGSGDEQFF. The DNA for the CDR3 is TGTGCCAGCTCGCGCGGTGGGTCGGGAGATGAGCAGTTCTTC. The whole variable domain, remainder taken from reference TRBV18 and TRBJ2-1, is NAGVMQNPRHLVRRRGQEARLRCSPMKGHSHVYWYRQLPEEGLKFMVYLQKENIIDESGMPKERFSAEFPKEGPSILRIQQVVRGDSAAYFCASSRGGSGDEQFFGPGTRLTVL.

The chain recombines TRBV30 with TRBJ1-1; 7 positions match TRBD1. The CDR3 has 14 amino acids. J was trimmed by 4 bases and V by 4 bases; bases with no gene match: 9. Per the germline V gene, CDR1 is GTSNPN and CDR2 is SVGIG (reference sequence). CDR3 DNA: TGTGCCTGGAAGGTAGGGGGCGTGGGCACTGAAGCTTTCTTT. This sequence encodes CAWKVGGVGTEAFF.

V usage is TRBV15 and J usage is TRBJ2-7; TRBD1 matches at 10 bases. After removal of 0 bases from V and 5 bases from J, the junction contained 13 bases not matched to a gene. This CDR3 spans 18 amino acids. The germline gives CDR1 LNHNV, CDR2 YYDKDF (reference sequence). This CDR3 reads CATSRDPWVGQGVNEQYF. CDR3 DNA sequence: TGTGCCACCAGCAGAGATCCCTGGGTAGGACAGGGGGTTAACGAGCAGTACTTC.

J is TRBJ1-1 and V is TRBV19; tentatively, D is TRBD1 (5 bases). V lost 8 bases to trimming and J lost 2 bases, with 6 bases between them. The CDR3 sequence is 11 residues long. Germline-derived CDR1 and CDR2 are LNHDA and SQIVND (reference sequence). The CDR3 reads CASQGNTEAFF. Here the CDR3 DNA reads TGTGCCAGTCAGGGAAACACTGAAGCTTTCTTT.

With regard to this clone: The same CDR3 can be traced to other DNA sequences in this sample. This CDR3 is CASSYREPGANVLTF. For the CDR3, the DNA is TGTGCCAGCAGTTATCGGGAGCCCGGGGCCAACGTCCTGACTTTC. The rearrangement links TRBV6-2 or TRBV6-3 to TRBJ2-6; tentative D call: TRBD2 (6 bases). Germline-derived CDR1 and CDR2 are MNHEY and SVGEGT. CDR3 length: 15 residues. Trimming removed 3 bases from V and 4 bases from J, with 10 bases in between.

V and J are TRBV6-1 and TRBJ1-5, with D hard to call. Trimming took 1 base from V and 5 from J, leaving 12 bases between them. CDR3 size: 15 residues. The germline V gene encodes CDR1 MNHNS and CDR2 SASEGT. CDR3 sequence (DNA): TGTGCCAGCAGTGAAGGTCGAGGAAAGCATCAGCCCCAGCATTTT. Residues: CASSEGRGKHQPQHF.

V usage is TRBV5-4 and J usage is TRBJ2-5, with D possibly TRBD2 on 6 matching bases. This CDR3 comprises 16 residues. Germline V gene data show CDR1 as SGHNT and CDR2 as YYREEE (reference sequence). V shed 7 bases and J shed 1 base, with 20 bases lying between them. CDR3 amino acids: CASFVYLGGGQETQYF. In DNA, the CDR3 is TGTGCCAGCTTTGTTTACTTGGGGGGTGGCCAAGAGACCCAGTACTTC.